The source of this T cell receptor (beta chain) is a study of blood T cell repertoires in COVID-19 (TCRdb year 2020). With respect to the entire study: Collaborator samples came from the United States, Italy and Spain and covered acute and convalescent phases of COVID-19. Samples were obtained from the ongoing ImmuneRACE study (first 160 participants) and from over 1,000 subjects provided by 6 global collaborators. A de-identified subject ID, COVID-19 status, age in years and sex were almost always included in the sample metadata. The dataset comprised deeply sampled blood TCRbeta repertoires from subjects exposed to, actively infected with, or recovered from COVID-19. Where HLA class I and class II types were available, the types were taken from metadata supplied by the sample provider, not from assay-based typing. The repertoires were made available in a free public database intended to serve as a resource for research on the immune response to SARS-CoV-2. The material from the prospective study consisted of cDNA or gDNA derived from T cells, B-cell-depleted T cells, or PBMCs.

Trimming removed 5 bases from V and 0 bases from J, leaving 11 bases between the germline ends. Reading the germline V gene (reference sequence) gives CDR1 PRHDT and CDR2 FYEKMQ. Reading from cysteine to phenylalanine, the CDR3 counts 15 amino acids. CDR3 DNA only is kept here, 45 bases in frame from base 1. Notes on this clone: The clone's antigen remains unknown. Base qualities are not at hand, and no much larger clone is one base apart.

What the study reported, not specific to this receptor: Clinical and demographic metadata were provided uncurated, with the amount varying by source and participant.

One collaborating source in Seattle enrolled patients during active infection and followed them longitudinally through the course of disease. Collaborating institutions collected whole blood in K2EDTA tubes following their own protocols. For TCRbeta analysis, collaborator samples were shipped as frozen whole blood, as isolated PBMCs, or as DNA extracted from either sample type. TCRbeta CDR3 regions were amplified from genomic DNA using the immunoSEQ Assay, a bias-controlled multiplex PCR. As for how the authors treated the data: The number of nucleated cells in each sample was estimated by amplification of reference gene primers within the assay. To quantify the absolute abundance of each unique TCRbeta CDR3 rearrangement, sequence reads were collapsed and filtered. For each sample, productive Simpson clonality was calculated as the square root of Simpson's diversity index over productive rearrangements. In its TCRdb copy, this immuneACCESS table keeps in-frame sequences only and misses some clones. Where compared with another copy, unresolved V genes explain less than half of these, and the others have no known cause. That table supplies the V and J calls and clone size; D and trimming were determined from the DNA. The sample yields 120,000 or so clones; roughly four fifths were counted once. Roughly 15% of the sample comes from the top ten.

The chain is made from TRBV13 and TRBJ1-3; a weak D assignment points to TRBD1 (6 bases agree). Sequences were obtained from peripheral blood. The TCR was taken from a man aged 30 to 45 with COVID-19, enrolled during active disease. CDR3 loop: CASSLGQLSGNTIYF. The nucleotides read TGTGCCAGCAGCCTTGGACAGCTCTCTGGAAACACCATATATTTT.